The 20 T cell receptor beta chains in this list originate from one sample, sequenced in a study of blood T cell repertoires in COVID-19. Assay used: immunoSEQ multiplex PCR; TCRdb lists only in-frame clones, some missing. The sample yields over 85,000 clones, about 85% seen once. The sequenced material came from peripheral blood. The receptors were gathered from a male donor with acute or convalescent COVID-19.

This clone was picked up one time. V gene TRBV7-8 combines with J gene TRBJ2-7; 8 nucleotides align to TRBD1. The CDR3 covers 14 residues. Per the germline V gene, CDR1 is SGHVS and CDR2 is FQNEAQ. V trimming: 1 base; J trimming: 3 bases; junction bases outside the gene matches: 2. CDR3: CASSLGTGSYEQYF. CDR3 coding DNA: TGTGCCAGCAGCTTAGGGACAGGGAGCTACGAGCAGTACTTC.

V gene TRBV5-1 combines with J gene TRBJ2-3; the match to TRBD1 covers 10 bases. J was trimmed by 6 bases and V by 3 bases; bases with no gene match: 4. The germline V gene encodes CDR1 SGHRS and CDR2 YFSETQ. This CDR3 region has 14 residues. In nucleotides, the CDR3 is TGCGCCAGCAGCTCGGGACAGGGGTTCGATACGCAGTATTTT. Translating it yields CASSSGQGFDTQYF.

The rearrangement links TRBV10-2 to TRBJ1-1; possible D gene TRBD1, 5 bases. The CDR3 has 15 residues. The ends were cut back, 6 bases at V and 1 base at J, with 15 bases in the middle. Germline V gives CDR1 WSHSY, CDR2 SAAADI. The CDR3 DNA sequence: TGCGCCAGCAGACCACGGGCGGGGACGAACACTGAAGCTTTCTTT. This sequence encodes CASRPRAGTNTEAFF.

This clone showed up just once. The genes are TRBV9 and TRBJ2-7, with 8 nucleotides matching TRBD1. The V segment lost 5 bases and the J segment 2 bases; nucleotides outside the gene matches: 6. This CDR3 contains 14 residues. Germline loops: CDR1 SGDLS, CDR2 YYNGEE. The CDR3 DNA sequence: TGTGCCAGCAGTCTCCGGGACAGGACCTACGAGCAGTACTTC. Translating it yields CASSLRDRTYEQYF.

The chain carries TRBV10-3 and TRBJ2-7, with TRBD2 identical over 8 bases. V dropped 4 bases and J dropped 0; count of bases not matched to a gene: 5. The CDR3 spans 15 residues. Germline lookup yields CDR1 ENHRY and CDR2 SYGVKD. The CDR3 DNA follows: TGTGCCATCAGTGGGTTGCGGGGGGACTCCTACGAGCAGTACTTC. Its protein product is CAISGLRGDSYEQYF.

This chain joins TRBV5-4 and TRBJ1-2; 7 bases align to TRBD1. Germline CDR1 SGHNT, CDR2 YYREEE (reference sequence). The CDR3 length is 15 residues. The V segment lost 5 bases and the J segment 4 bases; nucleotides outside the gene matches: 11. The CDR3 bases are TGTGCCAGCAGAGAGGTTGGACAGGAGATCTATGGCTACACCTTC. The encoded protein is CASREVGQEIYGYTF.

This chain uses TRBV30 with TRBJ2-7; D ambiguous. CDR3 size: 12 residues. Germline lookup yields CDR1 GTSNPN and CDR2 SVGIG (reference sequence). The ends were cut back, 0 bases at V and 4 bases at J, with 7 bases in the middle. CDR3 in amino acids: CAWSVSRYEQYF. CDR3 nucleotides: TGTGCCTGGAGTGTAAGCCGATACGAGCAGTACTTC.

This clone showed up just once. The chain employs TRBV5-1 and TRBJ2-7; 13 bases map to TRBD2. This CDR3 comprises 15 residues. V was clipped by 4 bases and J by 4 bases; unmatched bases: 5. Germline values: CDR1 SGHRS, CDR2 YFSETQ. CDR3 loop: CASSETSGGVYEQYF. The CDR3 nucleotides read TGCGCCAGCAGCGAAACTAGCGGGGGGGTTTACGAGCAGTACTTC.

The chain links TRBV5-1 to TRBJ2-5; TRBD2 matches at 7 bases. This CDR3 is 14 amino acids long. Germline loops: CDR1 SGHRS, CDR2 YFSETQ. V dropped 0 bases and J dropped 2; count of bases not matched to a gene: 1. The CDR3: CASSLGGGQETQYF. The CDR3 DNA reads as TGCGCCAGCAGCTTGGGGGGAGGGCAAGAGACCCAGTACTTC.

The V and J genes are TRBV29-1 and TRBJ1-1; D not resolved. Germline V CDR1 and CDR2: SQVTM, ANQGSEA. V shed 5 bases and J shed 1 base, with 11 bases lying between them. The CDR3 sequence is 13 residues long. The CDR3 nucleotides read TGCAGCGTTCGGGTCCAACCGAACACTGAAGCTTTCTTT. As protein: CSVRVQPNTEAFF.

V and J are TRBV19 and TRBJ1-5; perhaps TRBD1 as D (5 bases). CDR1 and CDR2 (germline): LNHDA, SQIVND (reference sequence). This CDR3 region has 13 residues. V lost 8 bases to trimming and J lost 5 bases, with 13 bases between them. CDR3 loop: CASGAENYQPQHF. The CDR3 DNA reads TGTGCCAGTGGGGCAGAAAACTATCAGCCCCAGCATTTT. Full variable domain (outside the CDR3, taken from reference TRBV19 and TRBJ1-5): DGGITQSPKYLFRKEGQNVTLSCEQNLNHDAMYWYRQDPGQGLRLIYYSQIVNDFQKGDIAEGYSVSREKKESFPLTVTSAQKNPTAFYLCASGAENYQPQHFGDGTRLSIL.

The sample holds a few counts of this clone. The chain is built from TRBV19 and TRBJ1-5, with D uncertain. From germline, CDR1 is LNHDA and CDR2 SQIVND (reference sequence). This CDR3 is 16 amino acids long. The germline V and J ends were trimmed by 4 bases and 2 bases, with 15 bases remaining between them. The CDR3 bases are TGTGCCAGTAGTACCCTGTACCCGCGGGGCAATCAGCCCCAGCATTTT. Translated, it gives CASSTLYPRGNQPQHF.

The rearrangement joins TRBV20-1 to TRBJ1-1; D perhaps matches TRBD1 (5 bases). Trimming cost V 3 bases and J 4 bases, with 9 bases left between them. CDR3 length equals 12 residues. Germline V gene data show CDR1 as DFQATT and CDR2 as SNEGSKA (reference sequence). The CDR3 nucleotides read TGCAGTGCTAGTGGGGGAGGCACTGAAGCTTTCTTT. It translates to CSASGGGTEAFF.

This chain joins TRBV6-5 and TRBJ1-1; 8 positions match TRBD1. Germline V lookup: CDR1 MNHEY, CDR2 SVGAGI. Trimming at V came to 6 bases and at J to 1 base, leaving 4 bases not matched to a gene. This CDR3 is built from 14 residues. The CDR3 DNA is TGTGCCAGCAGACGGACAGGGAGGAACACTGAAGCTTTCTTT. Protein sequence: CASRRTGRNTEAFF.

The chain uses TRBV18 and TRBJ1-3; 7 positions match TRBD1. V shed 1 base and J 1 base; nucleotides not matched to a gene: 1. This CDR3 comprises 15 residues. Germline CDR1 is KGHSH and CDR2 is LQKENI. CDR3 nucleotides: TGTGCCAGCTCACCACGACAGGGTTCTGGAAACACCATATATTTT. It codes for CASSPRQGSGNTIYF.

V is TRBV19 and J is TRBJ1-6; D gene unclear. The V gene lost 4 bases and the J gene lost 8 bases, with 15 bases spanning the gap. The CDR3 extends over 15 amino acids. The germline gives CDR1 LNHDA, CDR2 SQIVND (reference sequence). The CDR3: CASSTTRSLDSPLHF. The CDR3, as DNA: TGTGCCAGTAGTACGACCAGGTCATTGGATTCACCCCTCCACTTT.

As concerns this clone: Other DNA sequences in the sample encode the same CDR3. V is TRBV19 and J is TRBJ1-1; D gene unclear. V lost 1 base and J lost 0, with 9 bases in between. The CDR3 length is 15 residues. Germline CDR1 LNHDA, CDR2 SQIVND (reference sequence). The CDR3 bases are TGTGCCAGTAGTATAGGTACGGGAGTGAACACTGAAGCTTTCTTT. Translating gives CASSIGTGVNTEAFF.

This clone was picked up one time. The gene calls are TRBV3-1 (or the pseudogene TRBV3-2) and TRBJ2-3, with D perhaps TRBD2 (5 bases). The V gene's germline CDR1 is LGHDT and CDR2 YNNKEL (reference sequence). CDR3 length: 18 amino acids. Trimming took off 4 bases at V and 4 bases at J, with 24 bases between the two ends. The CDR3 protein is CASSRKGKVVGRADTQYF. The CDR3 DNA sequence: TGTGCCAGCAGCCGAAAGGGAAAGGTCGTAGGGCGGGCAGATACGCAGTATTTT.

CDR3 region: CASSSGLAGGSNEQFF. Here the CDR3 DNA reads TGTGCCAGCAGCTCCGGACTAGCGGGGGGATCTAATGAGCAGTTCTTC. This chain connects TRBV5-4 to TRBJ2-1; 14 nucleotides align to TRBD2. Germline CDR1 is SGHNT and CDR2 is YYREEE (reference sequence). The CDR3 has 16 residues. Trimming at V came to 3 bases and at J to 7 bases, leaving 6 bases not matched to a gene. The full variable domain, in which reference TRBV5-4 and TRBJ2-1 provide the parts outside the CDR3, is ETGVTQSPTHLIKTRGQQVTLRCSSQSGHNTVSWYQQALGQGPQFIFQYYREEENGRGNFPPRFSGLQFPNYSSELNVNALELDDSALYLCASSSGLAGGSNEQFFGPGTRLTVL.

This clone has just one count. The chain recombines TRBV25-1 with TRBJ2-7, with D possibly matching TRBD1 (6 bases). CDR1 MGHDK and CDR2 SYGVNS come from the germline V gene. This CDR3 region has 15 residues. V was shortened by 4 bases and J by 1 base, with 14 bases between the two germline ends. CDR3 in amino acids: CASSGNRAPSYEQYF. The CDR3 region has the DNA TGTGCCAGCAGTGGAAACAGGGCTCCGTCCTACGAGCAGTACTTC.